This TCR beta chain came from a study of blood T cell repertoires in COVID-19. For the study at large: The samples span acute and convalescent COVID-19 from the United States, Italy and Spain. From T cells, B-cell-depleted T cells, or PBMCs came the material, which was cDNA or gDNA.

Per the authors' pipeline: By means of reference gene primer amplification, nucleated cell counts were estimated. Some clones are missing from TCRdb's copy, which holds only in-frame ones; the method was immunoSEQ multiplex PCR. Clonal size and the V and J genes are those of that table, whereas D and trimming came from the DNA. The data show under 250,000 clones, about 89% seen once. The sequenced sample was peripheral blood. The origin of this receptor is a man between 60 and 70 years old who had recovered from COVID-19.

CDR3 residues: CASPKRRFYTGELFF. The CDR3 region has the DNA TGTGCCAGCCCCAAAAGGAGGTTTTACACCGGGGAGCTGTTTTTT. The gene calls are TRBV21-1 and TRBJ2-2; the DNA was not compared with TRBD2, the D call given in the table. TRBV21-1 is marked as a pseudogene. The CDR3 extends over 15 amino acids.